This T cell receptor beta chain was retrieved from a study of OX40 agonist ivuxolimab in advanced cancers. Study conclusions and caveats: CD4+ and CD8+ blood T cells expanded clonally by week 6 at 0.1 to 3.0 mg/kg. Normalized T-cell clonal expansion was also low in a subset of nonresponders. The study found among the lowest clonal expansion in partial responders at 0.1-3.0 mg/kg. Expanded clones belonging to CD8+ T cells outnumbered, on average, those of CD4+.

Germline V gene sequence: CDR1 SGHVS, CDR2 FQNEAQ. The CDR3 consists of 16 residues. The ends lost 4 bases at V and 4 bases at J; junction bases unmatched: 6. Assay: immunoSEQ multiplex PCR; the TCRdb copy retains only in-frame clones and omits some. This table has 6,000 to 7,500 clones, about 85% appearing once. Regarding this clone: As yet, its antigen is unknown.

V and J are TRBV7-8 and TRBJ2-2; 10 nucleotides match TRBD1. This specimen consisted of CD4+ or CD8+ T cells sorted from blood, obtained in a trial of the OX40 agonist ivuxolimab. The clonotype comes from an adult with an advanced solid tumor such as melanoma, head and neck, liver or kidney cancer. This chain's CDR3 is CASSWGTGVITGELFF. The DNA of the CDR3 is TGTGCCAGCAGCTGGGGGACAGGGGTAATCACCGGGGAGCTGTTTTTT.